The sequence of this TCR beta chain was determined in a study of shared clonotypes between healthy human individuals. The CDR3 consists of 16 residues. In germline, CDR1 is SQVTM, CDR2 ANQGSEA. Unmatched junction bases numbered 9, after V lost 2 bases and J lost 4 bases. Study-level findings and limits: Generally, estimated richness proved larger in naive subsets than it did in memory subsets.

Regarding this clone: Its antigen remains unidentified.

Each sorted subset replicate got 200 ng genomic DNA, 25,000 to 30,000 genomes. The table came from immunoSEQ multiplex PCR; TCRdb's copy has only in-frame clones and leaves some out. The data show some 2,500,000 clones, approximately 94% seen once. Splitting of CD4+ cells produced CD45RA+ naive and CD45RA-negative memory subsets. Sequenced input: naive CD4+ T cells from PBMCs. The subset is: CD45RA+ positively selected. The chain joins TRBV29-1 to TRBJ2-2; 8 positions match TRBD1. The clonotype was recovered from a man aged 18 to 35 in good health. Some clones in this sample may be carry-over from other donors' samples. CDR3 in DNA: TGCAGCGTTGAAATTACAGGGGGTTTCGGCACCGGGGAGCTGTTTTTT. Amino acid sequence: CSVEITGGFGTGELFF.